The 12 T cell receptor beta chains in this list originate from one sample, sequenced in a study of molecular identifiers for immune sequencing clone quantification. TCRdb reprocessed the PCR reads via MiXCR and lists one record per CDR3 protein. The sample records approximately 550,000 distinct CDR3 sequences, about 26% being singletons. The sequenced sample consisted of naive CD8+ T cells from blood, with Jurkat cell RNA spiked in. The subset is: FACS-sorted CD8+CD4-CCR7+CD45RA+ naive T cells. Receptors were obtained from a human donor in good health. Some libraries in this study had Jurkat cell RNA spiked in.

The chain joins TRBV6-6 to TRBJ2-5, with D perhaps being TRBD1 or TRBD2 (5 bases each). The CDR3 is 15 amino acids. Germline CDR1 and CDR2: MNHNY and SVGAGI (reference sequence). Trimming pared 0 bases from V and 5 bases from J, leaving 13 bases between. The CDR3 nucleotides read TGTGCCAGCAGTTACTCGGGGCCCGGCGGGGAGACCCAGTACTTC. It encodes CASSYSGPGGETQYF.

This clonotype occurred many times. V usage is TRBV19 and J usage is TRBJ2-7, with 10 nucleotides matching TRBD1. CDR1 and CDR2 from the germline V gene are LNHDA and SQIVND (reference sequence). V gave up 6 bases and J gave up 4 bases; unmatched junction bases: 6. This CDR3 contains 14 residues. CDR3 protein: CASSFGTGEYEQYF. The CDR3, as DNA: TGTGCCAGTAGCTTCGGGACAGGGGAGTACGAGCAGTACTTC.

This clonotype was picked up many times. The rearrangement links TRBV30 to TRBJ1-2; no reliable D call. The CDR3 spans 11 residues. Per germline, CDR1 GTSNPN and CDR2 SVGIG (reference sequence). The germline V and J ends were trimmed by 3 bases and 10 bases, with 12 bases remaining between them. CDR3 region: CAWSPGLDYTF. The CDR3 nucleotides are TGTGCCTGGAGCCCCGGCCTCGACTACACCTTC. Combining the CDR3 with reference TRBV30 and TRBJ1-2 gives the whole variable domain SQTIHQWPATLVQPVGSPLSLECTVEGTSNPNLYWYRQAAGRGLQLLFYSVGIGQISSEVPQNLSASRPQDRQFILSSKKLLLSDSGFYLCAWSPGLDYTFGSGTRLTVV.

Comments on this clonotype: Possible read error: a much larger clone is one base away. The chain uses TRBV7-2 and TRBJ2-7, with D perhaps given as TRBD1 or TRBD2 (5 bases each). There are 13 residues in the CDR3. The germline gives CDR1 SGHTA, CDR2 FQGNSA. V was pared by 2 bases and J by 5 bases, with 10 bases between. The CDR3 DNA reads as TGTACCAGCAGCTTACTGGGGGTGCACGAGCAGTACTTC. Protein: CTSSLLGVHEQYF. The complete variable domain, with remaining parts taken from reference TRBV7-2 and TRBJ2-7, reads GAGVSQSPSNKVTEKGKDVELRCDPISGHTALYWYRQSLGQGLEFLIYFQGNSAPDKSGLPSDRFSAERTGGSVSTLTIQRTQQEDSAVYLCTSSLLGVHEQYFGPGTRLTVT.

This clonotype occurred many times. The chain combines TRBV6-2 or TRBV6-3 with TRBJ2-7; D might be TRBD1 (5 bases). Germline assignment: CDR1 MNHEY and CDR2 SVGEGT. This CDR3 has 12 residues. With 5 bases removed from V and 4 bases from J, the gap between germline ends came to 9 bases. In DNA form, the CDR3 reads TGTGCCAGCAGTGCGACAGTTTACGAGCAGTACTTC. It is translated as CASSATVYEQYF.

This clonotype was counted many times. The chain uses TRBV28 and TRBJ2-7; possible D gene TRBD2, 5 bases. The germline gives CDR1 MDHEN, CDR2 SYDVKM. The CDR3 sequence is 11 residues long. Trimming took 6 bases from V and 2 from J, leaving 5 bases between them. The CDR3 DNA sequence: TGTGCCAGCAGGGAGGCCTACGAGCAGTACTTC. Its translation: CASREAYEQYF.

This clonotype was found a few times. In DNA form, the CDR3 reads TGTGCCATCAGTGAGTCGGGGTTCCTAGATCAGCCCCAGCATTTT. Its translation: CAISESGFLDQPQHF. This chain joins TRBV10-3 and TRBJ1-5; D not resolved. The V gene lost 0 bases and the J gene lost 5 bases, with 11 bases spanning the gap. CDR3 length: 15 amino acids. Per germline, CDR1 ENHRY and CDR2 SYGVKD.

This clonotype came up many times. V gene TRBV21-1 combines with J gene TRBJ2-6; the table's TRBD1 call for D was not verified on the DNA. TRBV21-1 is assigned pseudogene status. This CDR3 is 18 amino acids long. CDR3 nucleotide sequence: TGTGCCAGCAGCAAAGCCGGGGGCGGTAGCTCTGGGGCCAACGTCCTGACTTTC. This sequence encodes CASSKAGGGSSGANVLTF.

There are many counts of this clonotype. The gene calls are TRBV6-6 and TRBJ2-3; D is perhaps TRBD2 (6 bases). CDR1 and CDR2 (germline): MNHNY, SVGAGI (reference sequence). CDR3 length equals 13 residues. With 11 bases removed from V and 1 base from J, the gap between germline ends came to 13 bases. The CDR3 DNA follows: TGTGCCGCCACCTCTAGCGGCACAGATACGCAGTATTTT. Translation gives CAATSSGTDTQYF.

As to this clonotype: Since a much larger clone is just one base distant, this may be a read error. This chain uses TRBV20-1 with TRBJ2-7; possibly TRBD2 for D (6 bases). The CDR3 contains 14 residues. Trimming pared 3 bases from V and 4 bases from J, leaving 16 bases between. Germline CDR1 DFQATT, CDR2 SNEGSKA (reference sequence). CDR3 residues: CSASGPGTSYEQYF. The CDR3 coding sequence is TGCAGTGCTAGCGGCCCTGGGACTTCTTACGAGCAGTACTTC.

This clonotype was seen at least ten times. The genes are TRBV6-2 or TRBV6-3 and TRBJ2-3; either TRBD1 or TRBD2 may supply D (5 bases each). The CDR3 is 12 amino acids. Trimming shortened V by 10 bases and J by 5 bases, and 13 bases separated the two germline ends. Germline CDR1 MNHEY, CDR2 SVGEGT. CDR3 coding DNA: TGTGCCACCCTGGGGGTTGGAGATACGCAGTATTTT. As protein: CATLGVGDTQYF.

The V gene is TRBV20-1, the J gene TRBJ1-5; 8 bases fit TRBD1. This CDR3 region has 15 residues. The germline V gene has CDR1 DFQATT and CDR2 SNEGSKA (reference sequence). V shed 5 bases and J 6 bases; nucleotides not matched to a gene: 12. In nucleotides, the CDR3 is TGCAGTGCTTTGGACAGGGAAGTGAGGGGTCAGCCCCAGCATTTT. This encodes CSALDREVRGQPQHF.